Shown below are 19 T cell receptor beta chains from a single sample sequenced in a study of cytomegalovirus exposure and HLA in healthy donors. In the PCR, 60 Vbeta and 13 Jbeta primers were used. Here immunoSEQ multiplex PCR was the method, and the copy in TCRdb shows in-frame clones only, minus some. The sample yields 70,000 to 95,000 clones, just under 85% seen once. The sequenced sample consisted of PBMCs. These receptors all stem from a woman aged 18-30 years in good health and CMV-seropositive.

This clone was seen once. As DNA, the CDR3 is TGTGCCATTGTGGCTGCGGGCTATGGCTACACCTTC. Its protein is CAIVAAGYGYTF. The chain employs TRBV28 and TRBJ1-2; D is unresolved. Germline assignment: CDR1 MDHEN and CDR2 SYDVKM. Trimming cost V 10 bases and J 4 bases, with 13 bases left between them. The CDR3 loop spans 12 amino acids.

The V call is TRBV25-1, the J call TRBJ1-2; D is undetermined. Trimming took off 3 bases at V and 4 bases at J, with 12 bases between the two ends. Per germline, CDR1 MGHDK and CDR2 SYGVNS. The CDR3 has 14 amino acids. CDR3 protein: CASSDGGKGYGYTF. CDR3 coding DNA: TGTGCCAGCAGTGACGGAGGGAAAGGCTATGGCTACACCTTC.

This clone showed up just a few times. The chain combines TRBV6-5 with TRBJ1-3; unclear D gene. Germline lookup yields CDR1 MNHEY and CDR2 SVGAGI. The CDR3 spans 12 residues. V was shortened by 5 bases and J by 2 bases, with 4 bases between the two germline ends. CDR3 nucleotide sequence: TGTGCCAGCAGTCATCCTGGAAACACCATATATTTT. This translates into CASSHPGNTIYF.

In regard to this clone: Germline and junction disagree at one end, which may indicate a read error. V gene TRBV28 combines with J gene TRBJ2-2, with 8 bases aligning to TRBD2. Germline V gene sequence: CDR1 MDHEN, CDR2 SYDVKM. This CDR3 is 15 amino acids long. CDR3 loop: CASSPRGGFTRELFF. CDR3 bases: TGTGCCAGCAGTCCCCGGGGGGGCTTCACCCGGGAGCTGTTTTTT.

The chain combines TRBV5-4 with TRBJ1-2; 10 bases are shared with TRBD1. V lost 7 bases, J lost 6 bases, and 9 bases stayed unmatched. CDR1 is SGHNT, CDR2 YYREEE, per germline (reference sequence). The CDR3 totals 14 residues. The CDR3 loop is CASASPGTGDGYTF. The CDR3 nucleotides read TGTGCCAGCGCCTCGCCCGGGACAGGGGATGGCTACACCTTC.

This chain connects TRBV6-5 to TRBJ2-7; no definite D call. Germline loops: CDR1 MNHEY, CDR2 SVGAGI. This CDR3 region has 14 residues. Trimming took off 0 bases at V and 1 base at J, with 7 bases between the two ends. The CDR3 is CASSYSAASYEQYF. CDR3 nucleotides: TGTGCCAGCAGTTACTCGGCGGCATCCTACGAGCAGTACTTC.

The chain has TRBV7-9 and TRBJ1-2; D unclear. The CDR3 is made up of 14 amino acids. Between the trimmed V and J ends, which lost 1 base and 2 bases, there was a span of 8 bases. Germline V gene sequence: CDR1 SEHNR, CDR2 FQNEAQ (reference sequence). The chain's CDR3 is CASSLVAQNYGYTF. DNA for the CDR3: TGTGCCAGCAGCTTAGTGGCCCAAAACTATGGCTACACCTTC.

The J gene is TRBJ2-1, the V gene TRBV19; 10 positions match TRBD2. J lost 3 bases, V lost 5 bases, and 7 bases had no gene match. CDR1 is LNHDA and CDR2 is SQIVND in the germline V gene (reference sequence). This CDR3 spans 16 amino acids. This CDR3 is CASSLFTSGVYNEQFF. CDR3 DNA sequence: TGTGCCAGTAGTTTATTCACTAGCGGGGTCTACAATGAGCAGTTCTTC.

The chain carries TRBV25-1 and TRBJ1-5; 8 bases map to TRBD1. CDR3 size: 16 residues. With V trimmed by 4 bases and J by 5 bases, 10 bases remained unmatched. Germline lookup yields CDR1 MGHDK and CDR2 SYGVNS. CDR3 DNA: TGTGCCAGCAGTGGCGACCGGGACAGGAGTCATCAGCCCCAGCATTTT. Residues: CASSGDRDRSHQPQHF.

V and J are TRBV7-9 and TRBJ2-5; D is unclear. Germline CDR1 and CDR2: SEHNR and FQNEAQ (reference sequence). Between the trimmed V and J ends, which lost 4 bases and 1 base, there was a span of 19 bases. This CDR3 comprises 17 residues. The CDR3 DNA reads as TGTGCCAGCAGCTCTCCCCAAGGCCTGTCGGGCCAAGAGACCCAGTACTTC. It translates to CASSSPQGLSGQETQYF.

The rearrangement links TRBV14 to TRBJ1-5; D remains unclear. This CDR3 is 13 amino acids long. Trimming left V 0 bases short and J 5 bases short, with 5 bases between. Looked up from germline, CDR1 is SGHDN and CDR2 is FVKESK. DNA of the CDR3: TGTGCCAGCAGCCAAGATTCGGATCAGCCCCAGCATTTT. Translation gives CASSQDSDQPQHF.

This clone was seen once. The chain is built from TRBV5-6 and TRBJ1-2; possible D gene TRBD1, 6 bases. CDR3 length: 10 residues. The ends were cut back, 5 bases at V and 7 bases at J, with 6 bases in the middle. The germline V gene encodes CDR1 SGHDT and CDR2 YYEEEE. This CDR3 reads CASRGAGYTF. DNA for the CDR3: TGTGCCAGCAGGGGGGCTGGCTACACCTTC.

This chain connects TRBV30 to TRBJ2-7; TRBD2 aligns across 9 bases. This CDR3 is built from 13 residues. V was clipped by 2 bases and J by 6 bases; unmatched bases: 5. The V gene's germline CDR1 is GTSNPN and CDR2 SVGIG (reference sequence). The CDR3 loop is CAWSTGLATEQYF. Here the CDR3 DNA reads TGTGCCTGGAGTACGGGACTAGCCACCGAGCAGTACTTC.

For the CDR3, the DNA is TGTGCCAGCAGCGCCCGGACTAGTCTTGATGAGCAGTTCTTC. Its protein product is CASSARTSLDEQFF. The chain has TRBV9 and TRBJ2-1, with 7 bases that match TRBD2. This CDR3 region has 14 residues. V gave up 3 bases and J gave up 8 bases; unmatched junction bases: 8. Germline V CDR1 and CDR2: SGDLS, YYNGEE.

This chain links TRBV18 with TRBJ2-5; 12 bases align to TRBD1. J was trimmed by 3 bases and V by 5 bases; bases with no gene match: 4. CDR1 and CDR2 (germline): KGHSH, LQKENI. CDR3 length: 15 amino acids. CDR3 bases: TGTGCCAGCTCAACTGGGACAGGGGGCGAAGAGACCCAGTACTTC. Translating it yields CASSTGTGGEETQYF.

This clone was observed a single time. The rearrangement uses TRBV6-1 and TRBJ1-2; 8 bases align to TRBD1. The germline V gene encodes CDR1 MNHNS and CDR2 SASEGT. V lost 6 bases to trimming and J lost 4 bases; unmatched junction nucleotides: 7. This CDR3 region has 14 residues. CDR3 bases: TGTGCCAGCAGGGAGCGACAGGGGATCTATGGCTACACCTTC. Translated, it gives CASRERQGIYGYTF.

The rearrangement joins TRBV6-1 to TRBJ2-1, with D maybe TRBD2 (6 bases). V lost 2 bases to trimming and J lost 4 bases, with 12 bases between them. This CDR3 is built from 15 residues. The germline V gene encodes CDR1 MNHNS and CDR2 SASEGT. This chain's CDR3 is CASSEYRERYNEQFF. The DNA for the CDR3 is TGTGCCAGCAGTGAATATCGGGAGAGGTACAATGAGCAGTTCTTC.

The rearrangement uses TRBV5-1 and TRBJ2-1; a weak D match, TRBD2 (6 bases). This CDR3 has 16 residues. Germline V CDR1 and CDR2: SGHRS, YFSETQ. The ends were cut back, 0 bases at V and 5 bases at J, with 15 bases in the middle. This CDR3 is CASSLDAIGGNNEQFF. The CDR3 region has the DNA TGCGCCAGCAGCTTGGATGCCATCGGGGGTAACAATGAGCAGTTCTTC.

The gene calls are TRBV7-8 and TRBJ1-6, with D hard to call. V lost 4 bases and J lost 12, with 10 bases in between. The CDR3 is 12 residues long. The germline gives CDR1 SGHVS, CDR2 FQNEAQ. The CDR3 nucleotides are TGTGCCAGCAGCTCGCATGAGGAACCCCTCCACTTT. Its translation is CASSSHEEPLHF.